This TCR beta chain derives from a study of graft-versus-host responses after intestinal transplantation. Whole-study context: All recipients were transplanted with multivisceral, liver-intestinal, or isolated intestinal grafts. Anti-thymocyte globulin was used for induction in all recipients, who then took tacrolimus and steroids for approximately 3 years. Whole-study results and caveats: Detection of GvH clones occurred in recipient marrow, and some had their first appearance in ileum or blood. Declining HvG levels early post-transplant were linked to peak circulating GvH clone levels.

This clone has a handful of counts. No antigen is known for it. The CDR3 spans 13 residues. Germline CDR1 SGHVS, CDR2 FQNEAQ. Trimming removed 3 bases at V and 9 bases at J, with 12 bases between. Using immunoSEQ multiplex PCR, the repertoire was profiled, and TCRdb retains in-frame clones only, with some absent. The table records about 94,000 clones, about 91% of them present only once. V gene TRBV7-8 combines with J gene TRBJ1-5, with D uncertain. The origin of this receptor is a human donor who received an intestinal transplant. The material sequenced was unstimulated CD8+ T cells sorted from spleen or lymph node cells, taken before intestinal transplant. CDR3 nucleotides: TGTGCCAGCAGCTTCCTCAACGAGGGGCCCCAGCATTTT. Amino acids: CASSFLNEGPQHF.